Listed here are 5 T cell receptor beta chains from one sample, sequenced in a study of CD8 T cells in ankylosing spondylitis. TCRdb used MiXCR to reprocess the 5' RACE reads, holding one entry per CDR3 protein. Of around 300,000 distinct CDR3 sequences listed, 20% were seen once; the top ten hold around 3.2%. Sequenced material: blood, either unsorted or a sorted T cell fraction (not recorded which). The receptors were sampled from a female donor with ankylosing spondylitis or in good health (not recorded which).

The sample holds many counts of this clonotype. The CDR3 loop reads CASSLGGEAFF. DNA for the CDR3: TGTGCCAGCAGTTTAGGAGGTGAAGCTTTCTTT. V usage is TRBV12-3 or TRBV12-4 and J usage is TRBJ1-1; D remains ambiguous. The length of the CDR3 is 11 residues. V dropped 1 base and J dropped 7 bases, with 4 bases sitting between them.

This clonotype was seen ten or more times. CDR3 protein: CSARRMGQENEQFF. CDR3 in DNA: TGCAGTGCTAGGCGGATGGGACAGGAAAATGAGCAGTTCTTC. This rearrangement joins TRBV20-1 to TRBJ2-1; TRBD1 aligns across 8 bases. From germline, CDR1 is DFQATT and CDR2 SNEGSKA (reference sequence). The CDR3 has 14 residues. V shed 3 bases and J 7 bases; nucleotides not matched to a gene: 8.

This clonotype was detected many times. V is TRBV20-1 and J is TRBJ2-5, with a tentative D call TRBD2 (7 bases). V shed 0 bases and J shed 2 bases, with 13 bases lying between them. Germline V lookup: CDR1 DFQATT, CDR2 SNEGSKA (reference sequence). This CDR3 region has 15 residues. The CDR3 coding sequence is TGCAGTGCTAGAGATCTGGGGGGGCTTCAAGAGACCCAGTACTTC. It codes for CSARDLGGLQETQYF.

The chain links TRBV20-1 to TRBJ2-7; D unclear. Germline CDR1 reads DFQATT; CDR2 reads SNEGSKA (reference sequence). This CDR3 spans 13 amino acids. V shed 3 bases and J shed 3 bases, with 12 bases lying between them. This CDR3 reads CSASTGPSYEQYF. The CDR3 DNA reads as TGCAGTGCTAGCACCGGGCCGAGCTACGAGCAGTACTTC.

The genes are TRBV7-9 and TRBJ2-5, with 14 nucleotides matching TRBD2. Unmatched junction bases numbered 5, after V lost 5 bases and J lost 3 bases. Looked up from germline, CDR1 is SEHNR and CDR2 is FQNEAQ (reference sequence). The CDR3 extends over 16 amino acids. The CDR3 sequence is CASSPWGLAGEETQYF. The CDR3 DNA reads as TGTGCCAGCAGCCCCTGGGGACTAGCGGGAGAAGAGACCCAGTACTTC.